These T cell receptor beta chains were read from a single sample in a study of T cell responses to AZD1222 COVID-19 vaccine. The assay was immunoSEQ multiplex PCR, and TCRdb's table has in-frame clones only and misses some. The repertoire consists of 120,000 to 150,000 clones, with 90% to 95% occurring once and the leading ten covering around 5.4%. The source material was peripheral blood, sampled on day 0 of AZD1222 vaccination. The receptors come from an adult in good health. Each CDR3 is given with its conserved first and last residue. A D gene is named only where the DNA matches it firmly. The size entry is marked missing in some rows and otherwise reads once, few, many or a size class.

d_gene,abundance,v_gene,j_gene,CDR3nt,CDR3aa
NA,NA,TRBV7-9,TRBJ1-1,TGTGCCAGCAGTCCGAGGGGACCGAACACTGAAGCTTTCTTT,CASSPRGPNTEAFF
NA,NA,TRBV12-3/TRBV12-4,TRBJ2-1,TGTGCCAGCAGCCCCCAAGCCTCCGAGCAGTTCTTC,CASSPQASEQFF
NA,NA,TRBV6-5,TRBJ2-7,TGTGCCAGCAGCCCAGAACAGGTCACAAGCGAGCAGTACTTC,CASSPEQVTSEQYF
TRBD1,NA,TRBV6-5,TRBJ1-3,TGTGCCAGCAGTCCCGAGGGGGCGCTTGGAAACACCATATATTTT,CASSPEGALGNTIYF
TRBD1,NA,TRBV9,TRBJ1-2,TGTGCCAGCAGCGTAGGAGTTCAGGGACAGGGTTCAAGGTTTGGCTACACCTTC,CASSVGVQGQGSRFGYTF
NA,NA,TRBV3-1/TRBV3-2,TRBJ2-2,TGTGCCAGCAGCCTCGGACAGATCGGGGAGCTGTTTTTT,CASSLGQIGELFF
TRBD1,NA,TRBV6-1,TRBJ1-2,TGTGCCAGCAGTGAACAGGGGGCGATCTATGGCTACACCTTC,CASSEQGAIYGYTF
TRBD2,once,TRBV3-1/TRBV3-2,TRBJ2-1,TGTGCCAGCAGCCAAGCTACCGGCGGGAGGGCGTATAATGAGCAGTTCTTC,CASSQATGGRAYNEQFF
NA,NA,TRBV7-2,TRBJ1-1,TGTGCCAGCAGCTTTGGAGGGAGGAACACTGAAGCTTTCTTT,CASSFGGRNTEAFF
NA,NA,TRBV6-2/TRBV6-3,TRBJ1-2,TGTGCCAGCAGTGAGCTATCGGACTATGGCTACACCTTC,CASSELSDYGYTF
NA,NA,TRBV12-3/TRBV12-4,TRBJ2-1,TGTGCCAGCAGTTTAGACCGGTTTGATGAGCAGTTCTTC,CASSLDRFDEQFF
NA,NA,TRBV4-3,TRBJ2-3,TGCGCCAGCAGCCAAGATCTTACTAGTGAGTACACAGATACGCAGTATTTT,CASSQDLTSEYTDTQYF
TRBD1,NA,TRBV27,TRBJ2-7,TGTGCCAGCAGTTTATATGGGGACAGGGCCTACGAGCAGTACTTC,CASSLYGDRAYEQYF
NA,NA,TRBV6-5,TRBJ1-6,TGTGCCAGCAGTTACTCCGGGACTCCCCTCCACTTT,CASSYSGTPLHF
NA,NA,TRBV3-1/TRBV3-2,TRBJ1-5,TGTGCCAGCAGCCAAGGTTGGGGGGGCAATCAGCCCCAGCATTTT,CASSQGWGGNQPQHF
NA,NA,TRBV10-2,TRBJ2-3,TGCGCCAGCAGTGAGTCGGGGATAACGGGGACAAGCACAGATACGCAGTATTTT,CASSESGITGTSTDTQYF
NA,NA,TRBV19,TRBJ1-1,TGTGCCACAATCCCTCAGGGGAGAAGGAACACTGAAGCTTTCTTT,CATIPQGRRNTEAFF
NA,NA,TRBV27,TRBJ2-7,TGTGCCAGCAGTTCTGGGATGACAGGCGGGCAGTACTTC,CASSSGMTGGQYF
NA,NA,TRBV12-3/TRBV12-4,TRBJ1-2,TGTGCCAGCAGTTTAGCCGTGGGTGGGGGCTACACCTTC,CASSLAVGGGYTF
TRBD1,NA,TRBV6-5,TRBJ1-2,TGTGCCAGCGGACAGGGGAGAGGCTACACCTTC,CASGQGRGYTF
NA,NA,TRBV7-9,TRBJ1-1,TGTGCCAGCAGCATACTAATAGACACTGAAGCTTTCTTT,CASSILIDTEAFF
NA,NA,TRBV5-6,TRBJ1-1,TGTGCCAGCAGCCACAGACAGATTAACACTGAAGCTTTCTTT,CASSHRQINTEAFF
TRBD1,once,TRBV2,TRBJ2-7,TGTGCCAGCAGCCCCCCCGGGACAGGGATCTACGAGCAGTACTTC,CASSPPGTGIYEQYF
TRBD2,NA,TRBV6-1,TRBJ2-1,TGTGCCAGCAGTGAACGACTAGCTGAAATGAATGAGCAGTTCTTC,CASSERLAEMNEQFF
TRBD1,NA,TRBV19,TRBJ1-2,TGTGCCAGTAGTATCTCGGGACAGGGGATAGGCTATGGCTACACCTTC,CASSISGQGIGYGYTF
TRBD1,NA,TRBV27,TRBJ2-1,TGTGCCAGCACTCCGGACAGGAGCTCCTACAATGAGCAGTTCTTC,CASTPDRSSYNEQFF
TRBD1,NA,TRBV12-3/TRBV12-4,TRBJ1-6,TGTGCCAGCAGCGGGACAGACTATTCACCCCTCCACTTT,CASSGTDYSPLHF
NA,once,TRBV11-2,TRBJ1-1,TGTGCCAGCAGCTTATTCGGGGGGCCAAGCACTGAAGCTTTCTTT,CASSLFGGPSTEAFF
NA,NA,TRBV6-2/TRBV6-3,TRBJ2-3,TGTGCCAGCAGTCCCAAAGATACGCAGTATTTT,CASSPKDTQYF
NA,NA,TRBV5-1,TRBJ2-3,TGCGCCAGCAGCTTGAGTGTGGGGGAAACAGATACGCAGTATTTT,CASSLSVGETDTQYF
NA,few,TRBV5-5,TRBJ1-1,TGTGCCAGCAGCTTGGGACACGGGCCTCGAGTGGAAGCTTTCTTT,CASSLGHGPRVEAFF
NA,NA,TRBV6-5,TRBJ1-1,TGTGCCACAACCCGCCGGCAGCCGGCCACTGAAGCTTTCTTT,CATTRRQPATEAFF
NA,NA,TRBV30,TRBJ1-6,TGTGCCTGGGGCAGGACCTATAATTCACCCCTCCACTTT,CAWGRTYNSPLHF
NA,NA,TRBV5-6,TRBJ2-7,TGTGCCAGCAGCCTAGGACTCACCTACGAGCAGTACTTC,CASSLGLTYEQYF
TRBD1,NA,TRBV29-1,TRBJ2-7,TGCAGCGTTGAAGATCAGGGGGCGATGGGGGCCTACGAGCAGTACTTC,CSVEDQGAMGAYEQYF
TRBD1,once,TRBV6-1,TRBJ1-6,TGTGCCAGCAGTGAAAGGGGGACAGGGGATTCACCCCTCCACTTT,CASSERGTGDSPLHF
NA,NA,TRBV18,TRBJ1-6,TGTGCCAGCTCACCACGGTTGGGGGCGGATAATTCACCCCTCCACTTT,CASSPRLGADNSPLHF
NA,NA,TRBV6-5,TRBJ1-1,TGTGCCAGCAGGGTTGGTACAGGCACTGAAGCTTTCTTT,CASRVGTGTEAFF
NA,NA,TRBV5-5,TRBJ2-7,TGTGCCAGCAGCTTGGAAGTCGAGAGCTCCTACGAGCAGTACTTC,CASSLEVESSYEQYF
TRBD1,NA,TRBV19,TRBJ1-5,TGTGCCAGTAGTACGACAGGGGGCAATCAGCCCCAGCATTTT,CASSTTGGNQPQHF
TRBD1,NA,TRBV12-5,TRBJ1-3,TGTGCTAGTGCTTCAGATAGACAGGGCGGAAACACCATATATTTT,CASASDRQGGNTIYF
TRBD1,NA,TRBV6-5,TRBJ1-4,TGTGCCAGCAGTTACCAGGGGGACAATGAAAAACTGTTTTTT,CASSYQGDNEKLFF
NA,NA,TRBV10-3,TRBJ1-4,TGTGCCATCAGTGAGGGAAGGGAAAGGTCTAATGAAAAACTGTTTTTT,CAISEGRERSNEKLFF
NA,NA,TRBV6-5,TRBJ2-3,TGTGCCAGCAGTTACTCATACACAGATACGCAGTATTTT,CASSYSYTDTQYF
TRBD1,NA,TRBV29-1,TRBJ1-2,TGCAGCGGCAGGACAGGGGACTATGGCTACACCTTC,CSGRTGDYGYTF